A selection of T cell receptor beta chains follows, all from one sample in a study of T cell responses to AZD1222 COVID-19 vaccine. Clones were read by immunoSEQ multiplex PCR, and TCRdb kept only the in-frame ones, dropping some. The sample holds over 100,000 clones, approximately 90% seen once. Sequencing was performed on peripheral blood, taken on day 0 of AZD1222 vaccination. The receptors were sampled from an adult in good health. Both conserved end residues are part of each CDR3. The D gene is left open where the match is weak. The size field is filled for only some rows; it gives once, few, many or a size class.

>-|TRBJ2-7|TRBD1|TRBV11-2
CASSLGQGAYEQYF
TGTGCCAGCAGCTTAGGACAGGGGGCCTACGAGCAGTACTTC
>-|TRBJ2-7|TRBD2|TRBV6-2/TRBV6-3
CASSRLAGGGEQYF
TGTGCCAGCAGCAGACTAGCGGGGGGTGGGGAGCAGTACTTC
>-|TRBJ1-6|-|TRBV9
CASTPGGGNSPLHF
TGTGCCAGCACCCCGGGCGGGGGTAATTCACCCCTCCACTTT
>-|TRBJ1-2|-|TRBV30
CAWRPGRDLSYTF
TGTGCCTGGAGACCCGGCAGGGATTTGAGCTACACCTTC
>-|TRBJ1-6|-|TRBV9
CASSPRGGRPNSPLHF
TGTGCCAGCAGCCCTAGAGGAGGGAGACCGAATTCACCCCTCCACTTT
>-|TRBJ2-1|-|TRBV9
CASSAHGRENRNEQFF
TGTGCCAGCAGCGCTCACGGCAGGGAGAATCGGAATGAGCAGTTCTTC
>-|TRBJ1-1|-|TRBV14
CASSPRQGLVVRSAEAFF
TGTGCCAGCAGCCCAAGGCAGGGGCTAGTTGTAAGATCCGCTGAAGCTTTCTTT
>once|TRBJ2-3|-|TRBV2
CASSPGPKASTDTQYF
TGTGCCAGCAGCCCGGGTCCTAAGGCTAGCACAGATACGCAGTATTTT
>-|TRBJ2-7|TRBD2|TRBV5-1
CASSLDLPPSGRVPYEQYF
TGCGCCAGCAGCTTGGACCTGCCGCCTAGCGGGAGAGTTCCGTACGAGCAGTACTTC
>-|TRBJ1-5|-|TRBV4-3
CASSQDFLAEYQPQHF
TGCGCCAGCAGCCAAGATTTTTTGGCAGAGTATCAGCCCCAGCATTTT
>-|TRBJ2-7|TRBD2|TRBV28
CASSLLAGSYEQYF
TGTGCCAGCAGTTTATTAGCGGGGTCTTACGAGCAGTACTTC
>few|TRBJ1-1|-|TRBV9
CASSPETGRVEEAFF
TGTGCCAGCAGCCCAGAAACGGGCAGGGTAGAGGAAGCTTTTTTT
>once|TRBJ2-2|-|TRBV11-2
CASSPLGPGRGGELFF
TGTGCCAGCAGCCCATTGGGGCCCGGAAGGGGCGGGGAGCTGTTTTTT
>-|TRBJ1-1|-|TRBV2
CASIQERGARTEAFF
TGTGCCAGCATCCAAGAAAGGGGGGCGCGGACTGAAGCTTTCTTT
>-|TRBJ2-2|-|TRBV30
CAWSVGGTGELFF
TGTGCCTGGAGTGTAGGGGGCACCGGGGAGCTGTTTTTT
>-|TRBJ1-5|TRBD1|TRBV9
CASSVGGGGFEQPQHF
TGTGCCAGCAGCGTAGGAGGAGGGGGCTTTGAGCAGCCCCAGCATTTT
>-|TRBJ2-5|-|TRBV10-2
CASGVGRETQYF
TGCGCCAGCGGCGTGGGGCGAGAGACCCAGTACTTC
>-|TRBJ1-2|-|TRBV5-4
CASSLDRAGYTF
TGTGCCAGCAGCTTGGACAGAGCCGGCTACACCTTC
>-|TRBJ1-1|-|TRBV12-3/TRBV12-4
CASSSQGFRGFF
TGTGCCAGCAGCTCACAGGGATTTAGAGGTTTCTTT
>-|TRBJ2-7|TRBD2|TRBV10-3
CATHSGTSDPYEQYF
TGTGCCACCCACTCCGGGACTAGCGATCCCTACGAGCAGTACTTC
>-|TRBJ2-5|-|TRBV9
CASSASSGGETQYF
TGTGCCAGCAGCGCCTCTAGTGGAGGGGAGACCCAGTACTTC
>-|TRBJ2-2|-|TRBV19
CASSIGANTGELFF
TGTGCCAGTAGTATAGGGGCTAACACCGGGGAGCTGTTTTTT
>-|TRBJ2-3|-|TRBV20-1
CSASGLRVLRGDTQYF
TGCAGTGCTAGTGGGTTGCGGGTCCTACGGGGAGATACGCAGTATTTT
>-|TRBJ2-1|TRBD1|TRBV7-3
CASSFGTGGPHNEQFF
TGTGCCAGCAGCTTTGGGACAGGGGGTCCGCACAATGAGCAGTTCTTC
>-|TRBJ1-2|TRBD1|TRBV10-3
CAISEGQGDYGYTF
TGTGCCATCAGTGAGGGACAGGGTGACTATGGCTACACCTTC
>-|TRBJ2-2|-|TRBV6-4
CASSSAGDNTGELFF
TGTGCCAGCAGTTCGGCAGGGGACAACACCGGGGAGCTGTTTTTT
>-|TRBJ1-1|-|TRBV28
CASRNDRSKGTEAFF
TGTGCCAGCAGGAACGATCGGAGCAAGGGGACTGAAGCTTTCTTT
>-|TRBJ1-6|-|TRBV4-1
CASSGKGDRVSSPLHF
TGCGCCAGCAGCGGAAAGGGAGACCGGGTTAGTTCACCCCTCCACTTT
>once|TRBJ2-2|TRBD1|TRBV7-3
CASSSTGAVATGELFF
TGTGCCAGCAGCTCGACAGGGGCGGTTGCGACCGGGGAGCTGTTTTTT
>-|TRBJ2-7|TRBD2|TRBV11-2
CASIDGLAGIYEQYF
TGTGCCAGCATCGATGGACTAGCGGGGATCTACGAGCAGTACTTC
>-|TRBJ1-5|-|TRBV10-3
CAPPQNQPQHF
TGTGCCCCGCCCCAAAATCAGCCCCAGCATTTT